The T cell receptor beta chain described here comes from a study of cytomegalovirus exposure and HLA in healthy donors. Study-level findings and limits: In vitro data verified a few CMV-associated chains as specific for CMV antigens. The listing of 150 to 200 TCR beta chains classed them as cytomegalovirus-associated.

In the case of this clone: What it recognizes is unknown.

Using immunoSEQ multiplex PCR, the repertoire was profiled, and TCRdb retains in-frame clones only, with some absent. The sample holds about 75,000 clones, around four fifths seen once. The CDR3 has 15 residues. V was pared by 0 bases and J by 8 bases, with 17 bases between. CDR1 SGHRS and CDR2 YFSETQ come from the germline V gene. The donors were part of the approximately 130-subject validation cohort, which stood apart from the roughly 670-subject first cohort. The genes are TRBV5-1 and TRBJ1-2; unclear D gene. The TCR originated in a man aged 30 to 39 in good health and CMV-seronegative. Specimen: PBMCs. CDR3 in amino acids: CASSLGVGNYGGYTF. The CDR3 nucleotides are TGCGCCAGCAGCTTGGGGGTCGGAAACTATGGGGGCTACACCTTC.